This T cell receptor beta chain emerged from a study of PD-1 blockade in classical Hodgkin lymphoma. This sample's time point: cycle 4 day 1 (C4D1), after less than seven weeks of nivolumab. Every patient had relapsed following autologous stem cell transplantation, and cohorts differed in brentuximab vedotin exposure. The repertoire was sequenced with immunoSEQ multiplex PCR; TCRdb's copy has only in-frame clones and lacks some. The data show about 44,000 clones, with 55% to 80% seen just once and approximately 3% held by the top ten. Trimming pared 6 bases from V and 8 bases from J, leaving 20 bases between. The CDR3 contains 15 residues. The germline V gene encodes CDR1 MNHNS and CDR2 SASEGT.

The material was peripheral blood mononuclear cells (PBMCs), obtained before the fourth cycle of nivolumab. V and J are TRBV6-1 and TRBJ2-1; D is tentatively TRBD1 or TRBD2 (6 bases each). The sequence derives from a human donor with classical Hodgkin lymphoma. In DNA form, the CDR3 reads TGTGCCAGCAGCATTGCGGGCTACGGGGGCGATGAGCAGTTCTTC. Its protein is CASSIAGYGGDEQFF.